The subject of this entry is one T cell receptor beta chain. The data originate from a study of lymphopenia after photon versus proton radiotherapy. Sequenced by immunoSEQ multiplex PCR; TCRdb stores in-frame clones only, minus some. The sample yields 150,000 to 200,000 clones, around nine tenths seen once. The specimen comprised peripheral blood, sampled from a patient treated with photon-based radiotherapy. The sequence derives from a man aged 50-59 years with gastric cancer.

The CDR3 is CASTPGGNEQFF. CDR3 coding DNA: TGTGCCAGCACCCCTGGGGGGAATGAGCAGTTCTTC. The chain carries TRBV2 and TRBJ2-1; D perhaps matches TRBD2 (6 bases). This CDR3 has 12 amino acids. In germline, CDR1 is SNHLY, CDR2 FYNNEI. Trimming cost V 7 bases and J 7 bases, with 11 bases left between them. Supplemented by reference TRBV2 and TRBJ2-1, the full variable domain reads EPEVTQTPSHQVTQMGQEVILRCVPISNHLYFYWYRQILGQKVEFLVSFYNNEISEKSEIFDDQFSVERPDGSNFTLKIRSTKLEDSAMYFCASTPGGNEQFFGPGTRLTVL.